The T cell receptor (beta chain) under discussion was sequenced for a study of radiation and T cells in renal cell carcinoma. Background on the study: Nephrectomy followed 15 Gy stereotactic body radiation by 4 weeks.

Indicated time point: baseline pretreatment blood. Treatment of the sample: 15 Gy SBRT to primary tumor, nephrectomy 4 weeks later. V lost 7 bases and J lost 4, with 19 bases in between. Germline values: CDR1 LNHDA, CDR2 SQIVND (reference sequence). The CDR3 totals 15 residues. Profiling relied on immunoSEQ multiplex PCR, and the TCRdb table lists in-frame clones only, not all of them. Found here are some 150,000 clones, around four fifths of them singletons; the top ten hold approximately 22%. This clone was counted only a few times. The sample here was blood, taken from a patient whose treatment included radiotherapy and nephrectomy. The clonotype comes from a woman between 45 and 60 years old with renal cell carcinoma. The gene calls are TRBV19 and TRBJ2-5, with a possible D match to TRBD2 (5 bases). CDR3 in DNA: TGTGCCAGTACCACCGTTAGAAGAGGGCGAGAGACCCAGTACTTC. Its translation: CASTTVRRGRETQYF.